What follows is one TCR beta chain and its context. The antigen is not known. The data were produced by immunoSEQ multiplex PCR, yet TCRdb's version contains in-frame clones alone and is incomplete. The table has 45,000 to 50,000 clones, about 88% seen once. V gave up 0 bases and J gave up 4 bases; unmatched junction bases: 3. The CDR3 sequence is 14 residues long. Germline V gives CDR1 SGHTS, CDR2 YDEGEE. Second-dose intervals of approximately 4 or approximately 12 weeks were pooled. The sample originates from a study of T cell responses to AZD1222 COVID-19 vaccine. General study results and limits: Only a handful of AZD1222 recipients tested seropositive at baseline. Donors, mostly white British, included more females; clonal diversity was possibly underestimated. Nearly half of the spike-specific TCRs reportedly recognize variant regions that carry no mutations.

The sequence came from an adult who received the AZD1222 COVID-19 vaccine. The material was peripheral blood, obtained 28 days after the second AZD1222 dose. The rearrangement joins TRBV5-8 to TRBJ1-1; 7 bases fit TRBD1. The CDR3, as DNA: TGTGCCAGCAGCTTGGGACAGGGAAGCACTGAAGCTTTCTTT. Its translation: CASSLGQGSTEAFF.